This TCR beta chain is drawn from a study of shared clonotypes between healthy human individuals. Across the study: Each donor had three CD4 naive, three CD4 memory, two CD8 naive and one CD8 memory plate.

Profiled with immunoSEQ multiplex PCR; TCRdb holds only in-frame clones, not every one. This table has 230,000 or so clones, 65% to 70% appearing once. There were no recent acute infections or vaccinations among the donors, who were healthy HIV-negative adults. The germline V and J ends were trimmed by 6 bases and 6 bases, with 12 bases remaining between them. CDR3 length equals 12 residues. CDR1 and CDR2 (germline): MNHNS, SASEGT. Sample: memory CD4+ T cells sorted from blood. Subset denoted: CD45RA-negative fraction. This chain links TRBV6-1 with TRBJ2-7; TRBD1 is a possible D gene (7 bases). The sequence was obtained from a man between 25 and 39 years old in good health. CDR3 in DNA: TGTGCCAGCAGCAAGCAGGGGGGCGAGCAGTACTTC. Its translation is CASSKQGGEQYF.